This T cell receptor beta chain was identified in a study of regulatory T cells in long-lasting Graves disease. Findings and limits, study-wide: TCR diversity in persistent Graves' patients was below that of newly diagnosed ones. Study of thyroid tissue was not done, with only peripheral blood studied. There was favoring of TRBV28, TRBJ1-2 and TRBJ2-5 in persistent disease.

The CDR3 runs 11 residues. Trimming took off 7 bases at V and 8 bases at J, with 8 bases between the two ends. The germline gives CDR1 MDHEN, CDR2 SYDVKM. Time point noted: persistent/refractory GD, antithyroid drugs over 5 years with positive TRAb. PBMC RNA was the source of the TCR library. This clonotype came up many times. What it binds is unknown. Sequencing libraries for TCR beta were prepared with iRepertoire HTBI primers and Arm-PCR of CDR3 regions. TCRdb processed the multiplex PCR reads anew with MiXCR; each CDR3 protein has one entry. The data contain around 460,000 distinct CDR3 sequences, about 22% of them singletons.

V usage is TRBV28 and J usage is TRBJ2-2; D is ambiguous. This TCR was recovered from a female donor with Graves disease. This specimen was peripheral blood mononuclear cells (PBMCs), taken when the disease was refractory, from a patient treated with antithyroid drugs. The CDR3 is CASTLLGELFF. CDR3 in DNA: TGTGCCAGCACCCTTCTAGGGGAGCTGTTTTTT.